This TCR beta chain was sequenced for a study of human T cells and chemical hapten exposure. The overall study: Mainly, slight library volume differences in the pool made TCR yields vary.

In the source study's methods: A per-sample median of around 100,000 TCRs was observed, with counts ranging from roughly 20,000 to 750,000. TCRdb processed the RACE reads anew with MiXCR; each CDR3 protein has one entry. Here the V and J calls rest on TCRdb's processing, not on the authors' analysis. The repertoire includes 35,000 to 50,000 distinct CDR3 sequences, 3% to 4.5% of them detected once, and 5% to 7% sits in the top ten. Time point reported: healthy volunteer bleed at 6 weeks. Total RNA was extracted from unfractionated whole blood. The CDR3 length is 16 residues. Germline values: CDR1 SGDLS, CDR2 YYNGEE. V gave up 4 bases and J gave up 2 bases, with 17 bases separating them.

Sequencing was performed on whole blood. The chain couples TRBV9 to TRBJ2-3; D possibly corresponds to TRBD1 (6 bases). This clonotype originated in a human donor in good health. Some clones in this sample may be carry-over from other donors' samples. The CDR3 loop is CASSSTGGPSTDTQYF. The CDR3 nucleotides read TGTGCCAGCAGCTCCACTGGGGGCCCTTCCACAGATACGCAGTATTTT. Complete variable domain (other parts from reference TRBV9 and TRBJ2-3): DSGVTQTPKHLITATGQRVTLRCSPRSGDLSVYWYQQSLDQGLQFLIQYYNGEERAKGNILERFSAQQFPDLHSELNLSSLELGDSALYFCASSSTGGPSTDTQYFGPGTRLTVL.